The present entry profiles one TCR beta chain with its context. No antigen is known for it. Within one base of it there is no much larger clone, and no base qualities were kept. The meaning of the sample's time point label: tumor resected at nephrectomy. The sample's treatment or condition label, decoded: 15 Gy SBRT to primary tumor, nephrectomy 4 weeks later. The samples were drawn from a clinical trial, where primary renal cell carcinomas were treated with 15 Gy of stereotactic body radiation therapy and then removed by nephrectomy 4 weeks afterward. Every patient had renal cell carcinoma of clear cell pathology. Tumor processing involved mechanical dissociation, digestion with collagenase/hyaluronidase at 37 degrees C, handling in gentleMACS C tubes, and storage in liquid nitrogen. The QIAamp DNA Blood Mini Kit (Qiagen) was used to prepare genomic DNA for TCR sequencing. The analyses included only samples that passed all quality control checks.

These data are taken from a study of radiation and T cells in renal cell carcinoma (dated by TCRdb to 2019 to 2021). Broadly, across the study: A total of around 50 samples underwent TCR beta sequencing, made up of about 26 tumors and about 27 peripheral blood samples. Across all 53 samples, over 4,000,000 unique CDR3 nucleotide sequences encoding 2.5 million to 3 million unique CDR3 amino acid sequences were identified.

The investigation overall reported the following: An increase in top tumor clonotypes in blood was observed from baseline to 2 weeks post-radiation, followed by contraction by 4 weeks, which was taken to suggest transient expansion of tumor-resident clones. Because only small tumor regions of 0.9 to 1 g were available, the study did not capture intratumoral heterogeneity. Irradiated tumors showed higher TCR clonality than controls, with the top 100 clonotypes averaging around 54% of the repertoire versus 43% in nephrectomy-only tumors. Effects of radiation dose or scheduling on the TCR repertoire could not be addressed with the single-armed trial design. Because no pretreatment tumor biopsies were available, whether clonotypes were present in the tumor at baseline could not be determined. Irradiated tumors contained more dominant CDR3 motifs, and these motifs occupied a larger share of the repertoire than in control tumors.

TCR beta libraries were generated from genomic DNA with the immunoSEQ kit, following the manufacturer's recommendations. For library preparation, a first multiplex PCR was performed with proprietary primers, followed by a second PCR in which unique barcodes were added, and bead cleanups were performed after each round. A positive control reaction and a negative control reaction, both provided in the kit, were run with every batch of samples. The final libraries were assessed on an Agilent 4200 TapeStation D1000 ScreenTape, pooled by volume, and quantified by qPCR. An Illumina NextSeq500 fitted with a MidOutput 150-cycle cartridge performed the sequencing, running 156 Read1 cycles and 15 Index1 cycles with the kit's custom primers. The pooled library was loaded at roughly 0.98 pM with a roughly 20% PhiX control spike-in. The paper's processing steps were these. Vendor-processed data were analyzed in R, and a clonotype was defined as all T cells sharing the same CDR3 nucleotide sequence. In the clone abundance analyses, frequencies were normalized to the 10,000 most abundant clones in each sample. Public T cell clones, which averaged fewer than five per sample, were excluded before analysis. ImmunoMap was used for dominant motif analysis with the PAM10 matrix, a gap penalty of 30, and a homology threshold of 0.3, and any motif reaching a cumulative frequency of at least 0.01 was considered dominant. A difference in abundance of at least 32-fold between compartments was used to define tumor-enriched and baseline blood-enriched clonotypes. Similarity between tumor and blood repertoires was quantified using the Baroni-Urbani and Buser coefficient, and groups were compared with two-tailed Wilcoxon tests in R. Here the immuneACCESS table is served through TCRdb, limited to in-frame sequences with V and J called. Missing clones are a known gap in these copies; in checked studies unresolved V genes cover under half, and the rest lacks a known reason. V, J and clone size derive from that table, while D and trimming were established from the DNA sequence. The sample yields roughly 9,000 clones; roughly 50% were counted once. The ten largest clonotypes hold 15% to 20% of the sample.

The CDR3, from cysteine to phenylalanine, totals 12 residues. Only the CDR3 DNA stays, 36 bases, in frame from base 1. Unmatched junction bases come to 4, with V trimmed by 6 bases and J by 5 bases. Taken from the germline V gene, the CDR1 and CDR2 loops are SGHRS and YFSETQ. This chain joins TRBV5-1 to TRBJ2-5, with 7 central nucleotides matching TRBD1. Sequenced material: tumor tissue, taken from a patient whose treatment included radiotherapy and nephrectomy. The source of this sequence is a man aged 60 to 75 with renal cell carcinoma. The CDR3 corresponds to CASKGAGETQYF. The nucleotides read TGCGCCAGCAAGGGGGCAGGGGAGACCCAGTACTTC.